A single sample gave rise to the 32 T cell receptor beta chains below, sequenced in a study of T cell responses to AZD1222 COVID-19 vaccine. Profiled with immunoSEQ multiplex PCR; TCRdb holds only in-frame clones, not every one. The data contain about 100,000 clones, around 90% of them singletons. The sample in question was peripheral blood, obtained on day 0 of AZD1222 vaccination. These receptors all come from an adult in good health.

The rearrangement links TRBV30 to TRBJ2-5; 11 nucleotides line up with TRBD2. The junction had 3 bases not matched to a gene; V was cut back by 2 bases and J by 4 bases. The V gene's germline CDR1 is GTSNPN and CDR2 SVGIG (reference sequence). There are 14 residues in the CDR3. CDR3: CAWSPGTSGETQYF. In nucleotides, the CDR3 is TGTGCCTGGAGTCCCGGGACTAGCGGAGAGACCCAGTACTTC.

The chain is built from TRBV9 and TRBJ2-1; no clear D. Deletions cut 0 bases from V and 10 bases from J, with 14 bases between. This CDR3 is built from 14 residues. Germline lookup yields CDR1 SGDLS and CDR2 YYNGEE. The CDR3 sequence is CASSVGSSSGEQFF. The CDR3 bases are TGTGCCAGCAGCGTAGGTTCGTCTAGTGGAGAGCAGTTCTTC.

The chain couples TRBV6-6 to TRBJ1-2; 12 nucleotides match TRBD1. V gave up 7 bases and J gave up 6 bases; unmatched junction bases: 6. Per the germline V gene, CDR1 is MNHNY and CDR2 is SVGAGI (reference sequence). The CDR3 contains 14 residues. This CDR3 reads CASTPGQGANGYTF. In nucleotides, the CDR3 is TGTGCCAGCACCCCGGGACAGGGGGCAAATGGCTACACCTTC.

The chain uses TRBV28 and TRBJ1-1; the D is unclear. The CDR3 consists of 16 residues. CDR1 MDHEN and CDR2 SYDVKM come from the germline V gene. V lost 5 bases and J 2 bases, leaving 18 bases between the germline ends. The CDR3 is CASSPKGRPVNTEAFF. The CDR3 DNA reads as TGTGCCAGCAGTCCCAAGGGCCGGCCCGTTAACACTGAAGCTTTCTTT.

This chain links TRBV7-9 with TRBJ2-1; tentative D call: TRBD2 (6 bases). V was pared by 1 base and J by 0 bases, with 13 bases between. Germline V gives CDR1 SEHNR, CDR2 FQNEAQ (reference sequence). There are 17 residues in the CDR3. The DNA of the CDR3 is TGTGCCAGCAGCTTAGAGGAAGGGAGGATCTCCTACAATGAGCAGTTCTTC. Translating gives CASSLEEGRISYNEQFF.

The J gene is TRBJ1-3, the V gene TRBV5-1; D not certain. V was trimmed by 2 bases and J by 0 bases, leaving 12 bases between them. The CDR3 consists of 16 residues. CDR1 is SGHRS, CDR2 YFSETQ, per germline. The DNA of the CDR3 is TGCGCCAGCAGCTTATCAGGTCCCTACTCTGGAAACACCATATATTTT. As protein: CASSLSGPYSGNTIYF.

The rearrangement joins TRBV29-1 to TRBJ2-1; 7 positions agree with TRBD1. Germline loops: CDR1 SQVTM, CDR2 ANQGSEA. This CDR3 is built from 16 residues. V was pared by 6 bases and J by 0 bases, with 11 bases of the junction left unmatched. The CDR3 nucleotides read TGCAGCGTCGGACGGGACAGTTTAAGCTCCTACAATGAGCAGTTCTTC. Translated, it gives CSVGRDSLSSYNEQFF.

The chain employs TRBV6-1 and TRBJ1-2; TRBD1 aligns across 8 bases. Trimming cost V 3 bases and J 5 bases; bases outside gene matches: 8. This CDR3 region has 15 residues. Germline CDR1 is MNHNS and CDR2 is SASEGT. CDR3 amino acids: CASSDQRTGPYGYTF. CDR3 nucleotide sequence: TGTGCCAGCAGTGACCAGAGGACAGGGCCGTATGGCTACACCTTC.

This chain links TRBV27 with TRBJ1-2; D gene uncertain. V gave up 2 bases and J gave up 4 bases, with 11 bases separating them. Germline assignment: CDR1 MNHEY and CDR2 SMNVEV (reference sequence). This CDR3 comprises 14 residues. The CDR3: CASSLGGIPYGYTF. CDR3 in DNA: TGTGCCAGCAGTTTAGGTGGGATTCCCTATGGCTACACCTTC.

This chain joins TRBV27 and TRBJ1-1; D is unclear. Germline assignment: CDR1 MNHEY and CDR2 SMNVEV (reference sequence). V was cut by 5 bases and J by 10 bases, with 17 bases left in between. The CDR3 has 13 amino acids. The CDR3 is CASSLNLGARAFF. CDR3 bases: TGTGCCAGCAGTCTCAATCTTGGTGCGAGAGCTTTCTTT.

The V call is TRBV2, the J call TRBJ1-5; no clear D gene. The CDR3 totals 13 residues. The V gene's germline CDR1 is SNHLY and CDR2 FYNNEI. V was clipped by 6 bases and J by 5 bases, with 11 bases between them. In nucleotides, the CDR3 is TGTGCCAGCAGAGCGGGTCGCGATCAGCCCCAGCATTTT. Translated: CASRAGRDQPQHF.

The V and J genes are TRBV4-1 and TRBJ1-1; 12 bases map to TRBD1. Germline CDR1 is MGHRA and CDR2 is YSYEKL. This CDR3 region has 15 residues. V dropped 4 bases and J dropped 5; count of bases not matched to a gene: 5. CDR3 region: CASSPGQGARTEAFF. The DNA of the CDR3 is TGCGCCAGCAGCCCGGGACAGGGGGCGCGTACTGAAGCTTTCTTT.

The chain uses TRBV4-1 and TRBJ2-5; TRBD2 aligns across 10 bases. Germline CDR1 is MGHRA and CDR2 is YSYEKL. V shed 3 bases and J 0 bases; nucleotides not matched to a gene: 13. This CDR3 has 19 residues. CDR3 in DNA: TGCGCCAGCAGCCATATGGGGCTAGCGGGAGCCCTCAACCAAGAGACCCAGTACTTC. This codes for CASSHMGLAGALNQETQYF.

The gene calls are TRBV27 and TRBJ2-7; D gene uncertain. Trimming pared 4 bases from V and 4 bases from J, leaving 11 bases between. Germline assignment: CDR1 MNHEY and CDR2 SMNVEV (reference sequence). The CDR3 runs to 13 residues. CDR3 in DNA: TGTGCCAGCAGTTCTCCGCGCCAGTACGAGCAGTACTTC. This sequence encodes CASSSPRQYEQYF.

V and J are TRBV27 and TRBJ1-2; 7 bases line up with TRBD1. The V gene's germline CDR1 is MNHEY and CDR2 SMNVEV (reference sequence). Trimming at V came to 7 bases and at J to 1 base, leaving 15 bases not matched to a gene. The length of the CDR3 is 17 residues. The CDR3 coding sequence is TGTGCCAGCACCCACCGGGAGGGGGCTCACTTTAACTATGGCTACACCTTC. Protein product: CASTHREGAHFNYGYTF.

A note on this clone: Additional DNA sequences in this sample encode the identical CDR3. The chain joins TRBV28 to TRBJ1-1; 9 bases align to TRBD1. The CDR3 runs to 14 residues. Germline lookup yields CDR1 MDHEN and CDR2 SYDVKM. V lost 6 bases, J lost 3 bases, and 5 bases stayed unmatched. CDR3 sequence: CASRAGQGDTEAFF. The CDR3 DNA sequence: TGTGCCAGCAGAGCGGGACAGGGAGACACTGAAGCTTTCTTT.

This clone was found a few times. This chain joins TRBV29-1 and TRBJ1-1; tentative D call: TRBD1 (5 bases). V dropped 3 bases and J dropped 7 bases, with 12 bases sitting between them. This CDR3 has 12 residues. CDR1 SQVTM and CDR2 ANQGSEA come from the germline V gene. CDR3 sequence: CSVEGLQVEAFF. The CDR3 DNA sequence: TGCAGCGTTGAGGGGCTCCAGGTTGAAGCTTTCTTT.

This chain links TRBV29-1 with TRBJ2-3; D is ambiguous. The germline V gene has CDR1 SQVTM and CDR2 ANQGSEA. V shed 1 base and J shed 5 bases, with 4 bases lying between them. CDR3 length: 11 residues. DNA of the CDR3: TGCAGCGTTGAAGGGGGAGATACGCAGTATTTT. It yields the protein CSVEGGDTQYF.

This clone has just one count. The J gene is TRBJ2-5, the V gene TRBV18, with D possibly matching TRBD2 (5 bases). CDR3 length equals 14 residues. The germline CDR1 and CDR2 sequences are KGHSH and LQKENI. V was pared by 2 bases and J by 7 bases, with 14 bases between. CDR3 loop: CASSPSGMGGTQYF. CDR3 in DNA: TGTGCCAGCTCACCATCGGGGATGGGCGGGACCCAGTACTTC. The entire variable domain, with the rest obtained from reference TRBV18 and TRBJ2-5, is as follows: NAGVMQNPRHLVRRRGQEARLRCSPMKGHSHVYWYRQLPEEGLKFMVYLQKENIIDESGMPKERFSAEFPKEGPSILRIQQVVRGDSAAYFCASSPSGMGGTQYFGPGTRLLVL.

J is TRBJ2-7 and V is TRBV7-9; perhaps TRBD1 as D (6 bases). CDR3 length equals 13 residues. V lost 4 bases and J 5 bases, leaving 12 bases between the germline ends. From germline, CDR1 is SEHNR and CDR2 FQNEAQ (reference sequence). Written as DNA, the CDR3 is TGTGCCAGCAGCTCCTGGACAGAGAACGAGCAGTACTTC. This encodes CASSSWTENEQYF.

The V and J genes are TRBV4-2 and TRBJ2-3; D not certain. CDR1 LGHNA and CDR2 YNFKEQ come from the germline V gene. This CDR3 is 14 amino acids long. The V gene lost 0 bases and the J gene lost 4 bases, with 8 bases spanning the gap. The DNA for the CDR3 is TGTGCCAGCAGCCAAGAGGGCCAAGCAGATACGCAGTATTTT. Amino acid sequence: CASSQEGQADTQYF.

This chain joins TRBV28 and TRBJ1-6, with no clear D. The CDR3 is 12 residues long. Looked up from germline, CDR1 is MDHEN and CDR2 is SYDVKM. Trimming left V 4 bases short and J 10 bases short, with 8 bases between. DNA of the CDR3: TGTGCCAGCAGTTCAATAGAGTCACCCCTCCACTTT. Its translation: CASSSIESPLHF.

The rearrangement links TRBV10-2 to TRBJ1-5; 8 bases map to TRBD1. Looked up from germline, CDR1 is WSHSY and CDR2 is SAAADI. This CDR3 comprises 14 residues. The ends lost 5 bases at V and 5 bases at J; junction bases unmatched: 5. CDR3: CASSTTGDDQPQHF. Written as DNA, the CDR3 is TGCGCCAGCAGTACGACAGGGGATGATCAGCCCCAGCATTTT.

As regards this clone: No DNA is shown, since the ends of the CDR3 on it are uncertain; the CDR3 is the one TCRdb lists. This rearrangement joins TRBV27 to TRBJ1-1; the table calls TRBD1, which could not be checked here. Looked up from germline, CDR1 is MNHEY and CDR2 is SMNVEV (reference sequence). The CDR3 is 16 residues long, counting both termini. CDR3 sequence: CASSTSTGLLNTEAFF.

The J gene is TRBJ2-7, the V gene TRBV19; 12 bases match TRBD1. This CDR3 has 14 amino acids. Looked up from germline, CDR1 is LNHDA and CDR2 is SQIVND (reference sequence). V lost 7 bases, J lost 4 bases, and 5 bases stayed unmatched. The CDR3 region is CASTGTGGAYEQYF. CDR3 bases: TGTGCCAGTACTGGGACAGGGGGCGCGTACGAGCAGTACTTC.

This rearrangement joins TRBV27 to TRBJ2-3, with TRBD1 matching over 7 bases. The CDR3 contains 13 residues. The germline V gene encodes CDR1 MNHEY and CDR2 SMNVEV (reference sequence). Unmatched junction bases numbered 4, after V lost 3 bases and J lost 7 bases. Here the CDR3 DNA reads TGTGCCAGCAGTTTGTGGACAGGCAATACGCAGTATTTT. It is translated as CASSLWTGNTQYF.

V and J are TRBV5-6 and TRBJ2-7; the match to TRBD1 covers 7 bases. The junction had 17 bases not matched to a gene; V was cut back by 3 bases and J by 5 bases. This CDR3 spans 17 amino acids. CDR1 SGHDT and CDR2 YYEEEE come from the germline V gene. CDR3 DNA: TGTGCCAGCAGCTCTAATCTAGAGACAGGGTTAAGGAACGAGCAGTACTTC. Translation: CASSSNLETGLRNEQYF.

This clone occurred once. This CDR3 reads CASNKQGWGTEAFF. Here the CDR3 DNA reads TGTGCCAGCAATAAACAGGGGTGGGGCACTGAAGCTTTCTTT. The chain employs TRBV6-5 and TRBJ1-1; TRBD1 matches at 7 bases. V dropped 7 bases and J dropped 4; count of bases not matched to a gene: 9. The CDR3 has 14 amino acids. Germline lookup yields CDR1 MNHEY and CDR2 SVGAGI.

V and J are TRBV3-1 (or the pseudogene TRBV3-2) and TRBJ1-6, with D unresolved. Germline assignment: CDR1 LGHDT and CDR2 YNNKEL (reference sequence). Trimming pared 1 base from V and 11 bases from J, leaving 15 bases between. The length of the CDR3 is 15 residues. The CDR3, as DNA: TGTGCCAGCAGCCAAGTCGGGTATAACGGGCCACCCCTCCACTTT. Translated, it gives CASSQVGYNGPPLHF.

The gene calls are TRBV10-3 and TRBJ1-1; perhaps TRBD1 as D (6 bases). V was shortened by 9 bases and J by 4 bases, with 18 bases between the two germline ends. The CDR3 length is 14 residues. CDR1 is ENHRY and CDR2 is SYGVKD in the germline V gene. CDR3 sequence (DNA): TGTGCCATTCAAGGGGGGGGCCTGGGCACTGAAGCTTTCTTT. It encodes CAIQGGGLGTEAFF.

V gene TRBV28 combines with J gene TRBJ1-3; D ambiguous. The V and J ends lost 2 bases and 0 bases respectively, with 11 bases between them. CDR3 length: 16 residues. Germline V gene lookup returns CDR1 MDHEN and CDR2 SYDVKM. The chain's CDR3 is CASSLIRLLSGNTIYF. In nucleotides, the CDR3 is TGTGCCAGCAGTTTAATTAGGTTACTCTCTGGAAACACCATATATTTT. Filled out from reference TRBV28 and TRBJ1-3, the complete variable domain reads DVKVTQSSRYLVKRTGEKVFLECVQDMDHENMFWYRQDPGLGLRLIYFSYDVKMKEKGDIPEGYSVSREKKERFSLILESASTNQTSMYLCASSLIRLLSGNTIYFGEGSWLTVV.

V gene TRBV9 combines with J gene TRBJ1-5, with TRBD1 matching over 10 bases. The length of the CDR3 is 15 residues. The germline V gene encodes CDR1 SGDLS and CDR2 YYNGEE. V shed 4 bases and J 5 bases; nucleotides not matched to a gene: 6. CDR3 region: CASSQGQGGYQPQHF. The DNA for the CDR3 is TGTGCCAGCAGCCAAGGACAGGGGGGATATCAGCCCCAGCATTTT.